The rows below give T cell receptor beta chains drawn from one sample of a study of blood T cell repertoires in COVID-19. The protocol was immunoSEQ multiplex PCR, while the TCRdb copy is restricted to in-frame clones and leaves out a portion. The sample has roughly 150,000 clones; around 80% are singletons. The sample comprised peripheral blood. The receptor set was obtained from a man aged 60 to 69 with acute or convalescent COVID-19. CDR3s include the opening cysteine and the closing phenylalanine or tryptophan. Each record gives: V gene, D gene, clone size, J gene, CDR3 DNA, CDR3 protein. D genes are given only for firm matches. Clone size appears in some rows only: once, few, many, or a class for an expanded clone.

TRBV6-2/TRBV6-3	.	.	TRBJ1-5	TGTGCCAGCAGTTTCGGGGGGTATCAGCCCCAGCATTTT	CASSFGGYQPQHF
TRBV24-1	TRBD2	.	TRBJ2-3	TGTGCCACCAGTGATACTAGCGGATCGCTCACAGATACGCAGTATTTT	CATSDTSGSLTDTQYF
TRBV30	.	once	TRBJ1-2	TGTGCCTGGAGTGCTCAGGGGCTAGAAGGCTACACCTTC	CAWSAQGLEGYTF
TRBV5-4	TRBD1	.	TRBJ1-2	TGTGCCAGCAGCTTCACAGGGGGACTTAGCTACACCTTC	CASSFTGGLSYTF
TRBV19	TRBD1	.	TRBJ1-4	TGTGCCAGTAGTCTGGGACAGCTTCAAAATGAAAAACTGTTTTTT	CASSLGQLQNEKLFF
TRBV7-2	TRBD2	.	TRBJ2-5	TGTGCCAGCAGCCAACAGCGGGACTTACGGACCCAGTACTTC	CASSQQRDLRTQYF
TRBV28	.	few	TRBJ1-3	TGTGCCAGCAGTTTACCGAGCTCTGGAAACACCATATATTTT	CASSLPSSGNTIYF
TRBV4-3	.	once	TRBJ2-4	TGCGCCAGCAGTTCGTCGACTATAACCAAAAACATTCAGTACTTC	CASSSSTITKNIQYF
TRBV21-1	.	few	TRBJ1-1	TGTGCCAGCAGCCCAAAAGCCTGGGCAGGGCCAATTGAAGCTTTCTTT	CASSPKAWAGPIEAFF
TRBV2	TRBD1	.	TRBJ2-1	TGTGCCAGCAGTGGGGGAGGGACAGGGTACAATGAGCAGTTCTTC	CASSGGGTGYNEQFF